The clone carrying this T cell receptor (beta chain) came up many times. Its antigen remains unknown. TCRdb reprocessed the 5' RACE reads via MiXCR and lists one record per CDR3 protein. The data hold more than 5,000 distinct CDR3 sequences, with over 7.5% observed a single time. Time point indicated: sample taken at primary tumor resection. The donor population consisted of some 70 patients with untreated, early-stage non-small cell lung cancer. From germline, CDR1 is MNHEY and CDR2 SMNVEV (reference sequence). The CDR3 runs to 13 residues. Trimming removed 3 bases from V and 2 bases from J, with 7 bases in between. This entry is derived from a study of spatial heterogeneity in lung cancer. Points from the study as a whole: Mutation counts in tumors were tracked by counts of expanded intratumoral alpha and beta TCRs. Estimated coverage of tumor T cells was around 7% for alpha and 13% for beta chains.

This receptor was obtained from a female donor with early-stage non-small cell lung cancer. This chain uses TRBV27 with TRBJ1-2; the D gene is possibly TRBD1 (5 bases). Sequencing used lung tumor tissue, obtained at surgery. The CDR3: CASSLSGNYGYTF. In DNA, the CDR3 is TGTGCCAGCAGTTTGTCAGGGAACTATGGCTACACCTTC.